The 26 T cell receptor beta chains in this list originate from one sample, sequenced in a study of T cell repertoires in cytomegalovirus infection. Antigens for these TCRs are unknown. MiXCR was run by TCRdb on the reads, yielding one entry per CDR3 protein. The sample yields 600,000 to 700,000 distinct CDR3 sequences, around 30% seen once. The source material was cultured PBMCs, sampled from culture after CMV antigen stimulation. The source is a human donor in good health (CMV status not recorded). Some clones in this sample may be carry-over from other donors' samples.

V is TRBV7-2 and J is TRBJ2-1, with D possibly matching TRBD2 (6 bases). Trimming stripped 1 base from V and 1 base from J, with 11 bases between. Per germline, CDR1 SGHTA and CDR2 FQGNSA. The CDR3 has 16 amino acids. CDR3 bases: TGTGCCAGCAGCTTAGTCGCGGGGACGTCCTACAATGAGCAGTTCTTC. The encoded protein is CASSLVAGTSYNEQFF.

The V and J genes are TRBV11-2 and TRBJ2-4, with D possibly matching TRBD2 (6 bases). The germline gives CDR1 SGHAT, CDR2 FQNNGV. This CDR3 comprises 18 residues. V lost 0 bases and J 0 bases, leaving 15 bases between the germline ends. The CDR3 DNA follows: TGTGCCAGCAGCTTAGATCCCAAGTGGGGGGTAGCCAAAAACATTCAGTACTTC. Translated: CASSLDPKWGVAKNIQYF.

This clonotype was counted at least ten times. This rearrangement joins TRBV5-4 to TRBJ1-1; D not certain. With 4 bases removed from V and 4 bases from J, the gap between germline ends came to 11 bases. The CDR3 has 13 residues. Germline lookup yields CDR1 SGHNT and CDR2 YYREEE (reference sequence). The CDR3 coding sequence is TGTGCCAGCAGCCTGGGCCCCGGCACTGAAGCTTTCTTT. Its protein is CASSLGPGTEAFF.

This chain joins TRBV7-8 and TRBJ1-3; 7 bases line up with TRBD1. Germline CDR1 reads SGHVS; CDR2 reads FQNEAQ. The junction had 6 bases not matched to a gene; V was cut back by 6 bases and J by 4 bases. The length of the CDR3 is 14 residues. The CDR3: CASRQTGSGNTIYF. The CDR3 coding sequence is TGTGCCAGCAGACAGACAGGGTCGGGAAACACCATATATTTT.

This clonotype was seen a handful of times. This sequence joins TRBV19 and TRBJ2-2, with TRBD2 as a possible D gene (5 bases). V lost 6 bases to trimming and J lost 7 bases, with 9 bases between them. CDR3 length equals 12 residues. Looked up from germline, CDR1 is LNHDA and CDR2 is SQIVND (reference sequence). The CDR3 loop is CASRGVVGELFF. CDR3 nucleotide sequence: TGTGCCAGTAGGGGAGTCGTCGGGGAGCTGTTTTTT.

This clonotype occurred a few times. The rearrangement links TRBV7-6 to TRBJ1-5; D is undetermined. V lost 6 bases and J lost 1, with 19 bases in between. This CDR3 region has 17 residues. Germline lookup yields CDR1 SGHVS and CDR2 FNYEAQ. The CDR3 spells CASSSGLRGPSNQPQHF. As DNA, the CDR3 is TGTGCCAGCAGTTCCGGACTCCGAGGACCAAGCAATCAGCCCCAGCATTTT.

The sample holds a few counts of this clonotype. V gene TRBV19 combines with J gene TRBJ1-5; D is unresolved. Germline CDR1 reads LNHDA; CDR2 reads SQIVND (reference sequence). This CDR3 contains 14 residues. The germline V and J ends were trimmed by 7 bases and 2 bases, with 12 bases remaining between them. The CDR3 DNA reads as TGTGCCAGTACCTCCCCCCCGGGCAATCAGCCCCAGCATTTT. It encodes CASTSPPGNQPQHF.

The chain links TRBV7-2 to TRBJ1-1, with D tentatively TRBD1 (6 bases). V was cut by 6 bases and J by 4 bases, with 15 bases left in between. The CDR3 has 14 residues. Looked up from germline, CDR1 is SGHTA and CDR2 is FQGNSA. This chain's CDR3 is CASRARGAGTEAFF. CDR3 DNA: TGTGCCAGCAGGGCAAGGGGGGCGGGCACTGAAGCTTTCTTT.

CDR3 loop: CASRLMFRWETQYF. For the CDR3, the DNA is TGTGCCAGCAGGCTCATGTTTAGATGGGAGACCCAGTACTTC. This chain links TRBV13 with TRBJ2-5, with no clear D. Germline loops: CDR1 PRHDT, CDR2 FYEKMQ (reference sequence). This CDR3 is 14 amino acids long. V dropped 6 bases and J dropped 5 bases, with 16 bases sitting between them.

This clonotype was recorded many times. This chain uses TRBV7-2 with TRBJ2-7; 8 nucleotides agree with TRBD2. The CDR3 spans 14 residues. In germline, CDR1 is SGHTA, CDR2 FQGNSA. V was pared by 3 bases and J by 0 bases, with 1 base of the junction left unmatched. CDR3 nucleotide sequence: TGTGCCAGCAGCTTTACTAGCGGCTCCTACGAGCAGTACTTC. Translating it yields CASSFTSGSYEQYF. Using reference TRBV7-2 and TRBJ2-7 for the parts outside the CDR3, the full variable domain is GAGVSQSPSNKVTEKGKDVELRCDPISGHTALYWYRQSLGQGLEFLIYFQGNSAPDKSGLPSDRFSAERTGGSVSTLTIQRTQQEDSAVYLCASSFTSGSYEQYFGPGTRLTVT.

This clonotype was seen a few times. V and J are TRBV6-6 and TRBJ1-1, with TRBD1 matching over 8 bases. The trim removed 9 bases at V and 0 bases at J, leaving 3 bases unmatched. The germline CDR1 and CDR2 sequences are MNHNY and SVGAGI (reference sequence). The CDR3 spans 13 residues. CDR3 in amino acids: CASGTGLNTEAFF. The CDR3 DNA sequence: TGTGCCAGTGGGACAGGTTTGAACACTGAAGCTTTCTTT.

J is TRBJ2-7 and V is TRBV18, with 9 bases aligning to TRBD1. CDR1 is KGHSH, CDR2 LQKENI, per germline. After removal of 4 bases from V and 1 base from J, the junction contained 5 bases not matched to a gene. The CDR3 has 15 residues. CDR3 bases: TGTGCCAGCTCACTTCGGGACAGGGCATCCTACGAGCAGTACTTC. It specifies CASSLRDRASYEQYF.

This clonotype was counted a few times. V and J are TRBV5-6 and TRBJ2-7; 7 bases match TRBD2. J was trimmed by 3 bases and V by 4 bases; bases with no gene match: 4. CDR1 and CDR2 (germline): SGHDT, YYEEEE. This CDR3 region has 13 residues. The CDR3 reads CASSGTTNYEQYF. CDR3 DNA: TGTGCCAGCAGCGGGACTACCAACTACGAGCAGTACTTC.

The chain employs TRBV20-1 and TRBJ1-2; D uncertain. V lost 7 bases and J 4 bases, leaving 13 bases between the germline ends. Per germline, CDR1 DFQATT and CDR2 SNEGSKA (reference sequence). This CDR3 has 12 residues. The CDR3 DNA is TGCAGTGTCGCAACCCGAACCTATGGCTACACCTTC. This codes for CSVATRTYGYTF.

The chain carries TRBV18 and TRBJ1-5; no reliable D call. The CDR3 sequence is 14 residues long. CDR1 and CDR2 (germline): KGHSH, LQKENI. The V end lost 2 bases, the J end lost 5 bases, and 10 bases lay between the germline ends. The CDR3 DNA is TGTGCCAGCTCACCAGTGGGTAATGATCAGCCCCAGCATTTT. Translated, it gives CASSPVGNDQPQHF.

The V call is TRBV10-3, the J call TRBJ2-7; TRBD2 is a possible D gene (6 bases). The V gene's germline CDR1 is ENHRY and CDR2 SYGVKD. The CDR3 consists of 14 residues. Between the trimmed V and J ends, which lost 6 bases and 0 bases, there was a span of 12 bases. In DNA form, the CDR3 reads TGTGCCATCAGACTTAGCGGAGGCTCCTACGAGCAGTACTTC. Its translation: CAIRLSGGSYEQYF.

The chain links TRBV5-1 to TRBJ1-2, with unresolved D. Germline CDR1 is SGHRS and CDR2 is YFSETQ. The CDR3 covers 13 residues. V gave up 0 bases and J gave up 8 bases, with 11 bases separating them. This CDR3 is CASSLGSFGGYTF. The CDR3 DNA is TGCGCCAGCAGCTTGGGGTCCTTCGGGGGCTACACCTTC.

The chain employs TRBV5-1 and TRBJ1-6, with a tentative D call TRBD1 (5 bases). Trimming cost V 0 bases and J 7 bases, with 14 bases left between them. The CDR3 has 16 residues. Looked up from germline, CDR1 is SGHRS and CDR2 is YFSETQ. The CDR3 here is CASSLGVQGGNSPLHF. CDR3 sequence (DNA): TGCGCCAGCAGCTTGGGTGTTCAGGGTGGGAATTCACCCCTCCACTTT.

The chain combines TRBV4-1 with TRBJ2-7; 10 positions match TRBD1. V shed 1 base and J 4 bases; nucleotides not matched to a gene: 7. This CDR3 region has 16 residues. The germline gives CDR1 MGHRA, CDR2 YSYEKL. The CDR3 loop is CASSQGLGTGVYEQYF. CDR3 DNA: TGCGCCAGCAGCCAAGGTTTAGGGACAGGGGTGTACGAGCAGTACTTC.

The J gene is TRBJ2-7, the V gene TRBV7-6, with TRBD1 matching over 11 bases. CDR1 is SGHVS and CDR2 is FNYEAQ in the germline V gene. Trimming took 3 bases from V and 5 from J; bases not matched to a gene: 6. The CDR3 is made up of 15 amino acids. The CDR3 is CASSFLGTGGHEQYF. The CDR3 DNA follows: TGTGCCAGCAGCTTCCTTGGGACAGGGGGACACGAGCAGTACTTC.

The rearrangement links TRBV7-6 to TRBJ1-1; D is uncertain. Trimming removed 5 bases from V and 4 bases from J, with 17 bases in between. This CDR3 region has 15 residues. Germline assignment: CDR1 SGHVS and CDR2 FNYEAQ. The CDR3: CASSSRHGPGTEAFF. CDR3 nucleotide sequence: TGTGCCAGCAGCAGCCGACACGGCCCGGGCACTGAAGCTTTCTTT. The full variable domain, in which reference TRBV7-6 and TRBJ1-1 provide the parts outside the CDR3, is GAGVSQSPRYKVTKRGQDVALRCDPISGHVSLYWYRQALGQGPEFLTYFNYEAQQDKSGLPNDRFSAERPEGSISTLTIQRTEQRDSAMYRCASSSRHGPGTEAFFGQGTRLTVV.

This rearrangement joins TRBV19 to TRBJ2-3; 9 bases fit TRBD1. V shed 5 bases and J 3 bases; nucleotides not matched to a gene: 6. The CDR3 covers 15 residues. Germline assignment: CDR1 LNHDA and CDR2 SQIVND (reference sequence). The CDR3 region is CASSPPGQGTDTQYF. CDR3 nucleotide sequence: TGTGCCAGTAGTCCCCCAGGACAGGGGACAGATACGCAGTATTTT.

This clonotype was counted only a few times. The CDR3 coding sequence is TGTGCCAGCACCCGAATGACGTGGGACACTGAAGCTTTCTTT. It is translated as CASTRMTWDTEAFF. The rearrangement uses TRBV7-9 and TRBJ1-1; D not resolved. Trimming took off 7 bases at V and 3 bases at J, with 15 bases between the two ends. Germline V CDR1 and CDR2: SEHNR, FQNEAQ (reference sequence). This CDR3 is built from 14 residues.

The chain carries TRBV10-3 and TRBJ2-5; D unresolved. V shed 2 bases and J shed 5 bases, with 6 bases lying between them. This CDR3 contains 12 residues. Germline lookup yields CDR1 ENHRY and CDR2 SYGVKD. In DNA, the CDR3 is TGTGCCATCAGTGAGATGGAGGAGACCCAGTACTTC. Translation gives CAISEMEETQYF.

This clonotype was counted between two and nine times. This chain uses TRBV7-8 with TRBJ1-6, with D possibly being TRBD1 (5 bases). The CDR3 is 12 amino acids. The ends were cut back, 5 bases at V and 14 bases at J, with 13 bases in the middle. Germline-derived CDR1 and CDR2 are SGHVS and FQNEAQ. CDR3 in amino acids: CASSRGGGTLHF. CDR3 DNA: TGTGCCAGCAGCCGGGGTGGGGGGACCCTCCACTTT.

The CDR3 DNA reads TGTGCCAGTAGTATTCGCGGACAGGTCCGGCATACGCAGTATTTT. It is translated as CASSIRGQVRHTQYF. The chain couples TRBV19 to TRBJ2-3, with TRBD1 matching over 7 bases. V was pared by 3 bases and J by 7 bases, with 10 bases of the junction left unmatched. Germline V gene data show CDR1 as LNHDA and CDR2 as SQIVND (reference sequence). There are 15 residues in the CDR3. The full variable domain, in which reference TRBV19 and TRBJ2-3 provide the parts outside the CDR3, is DGGITQSPKYLFRKEGQNVTLSCEQNLNHDAMYWYRQDPGQGLRLIYYSQIVNDFQKGDIAEGYSVSREKKESFPLTVTSAQKNPTAFYLCASSIRGQVRHTQYFGPGTRLTVL.